This T cell receptor beta chain was captured by sequencing in a study of blood T cell repertoires in COVID-19 (dated by TCRdb to 2020 to 2021). In the study overall: Samples covering the acute and convalescent phases of COVID-19 were provided by collaborators in the United States, Italy and Spain. A de-identified subject ID, COVID-19 status, age in years and sex were almost always included in the sample metadata. Samples came from the ongoing ImmuneRACE study (first 160 participants) plus 1,254 subjects from 6 global collaborators. The repertoires were released in a freely available public database intended as a resource for research on the immune response to SARS-CoV-2. Subjects who had been exposed to COVID-19, were actively infected with it, or had recovered from it provided the deeply sampled blood TCRbeta repertoires that made up the dataset. HLA class I and class II types, where available, came from metadata supplied by the sample provider rather than from assay-based typing. The material from the prospective study consisted of cDNA or gDNA derived from T cells, B-cell-depleted T cells, or PBMCs.

On the study overall, not on this receptor specifically: Clinical and demographic metadata were provided uncurated, with the amount varying by source and participant.

The immunoSEQ Assay, a bias-controlled multiplex PCR, was used to amplify TCRbeta CDR3 regions from genomic DNA. The paper's processing steps were these. The number of nucleated cells in each sample was estimated by amplification of reference gene primers within the assay. To quantify the absolute abundance of each unique TCRbeta CDR3 rearrangement, sequence reads were collapsed and filtered. For each sample, productive Simpson clonality was calculated as the square root of Simpson's diversity index across productive rearrangements. As stored in TCRdb, this immuneACCESS dataset retains in-frame rearrangements with V and J assigned. A fraction of the clones does not appear; measured against another copy, unresolved V genes explain less than half of the discrepancy, and the remainder lacks a known reason. The V and J calls and the clone size are those of that table, but D and trimming were determined from the DNA. The sample yields under 300,000 clones; about nine tenths were counted once. Roughly 2.2% of the sample is taken by the ten largest.

Each collaborating institution followed its own protocols to collect whole blood in K2EDTA tubes. For TCRbeta analysis, collaborators shipped samples in one of three forms: frozen whole blood, isolated PBMCs, or DNA extracted from either of those sample types. To note about this clone: Its specific antigen is unknown. There are no base qualities to consult, and no much larger clone falls within one base.

The germline V gene (reference sequence) supplies CDR1 LNHDA and CDR2 SQIVND. The CDR3, from cysteine to phenylalanine, totals 15 residues. The read is trimmed to its CDR3 DNA, 45 bases read in frame from base 1. Cut back by 3 bases and 0 bases, the V and J ends lie 9 bases apart. The chain uses TRBV19 and TRBJ2-4, with the D gene call left open. The receptor comes from a man aged 45-60 years with acute or convalescent COVID-19. The sample comprised peripheral blood. The CDR3 reads CASSMVLLAKNIQYF. The bases are TGTGCCAGTAGTATGGTCCTATTAGCCAAAAACATTCAGTACTTC. The entire variable domain, with the stretches around the CDR3 drawn from the reference TRBV19 and TRBJ2-4 proteins, is DGGITQSPKYLFRKEGQNVTLSCEQNLNHDAMYWYRQDPGQGLRLIYYSQIVNDFQKGDIAEGYSVSREKKESFPLTVTSAQKNPTAFYLCASSMVLLAKNIQYFGAGTRLSVL.